The sequence of this T cell receptor (beta chain) was determined in a study of cytomegalovirus exposure and HLA in healthy donors. Study-wide points: A later analysis reportedly found that, within productive TCRs, an Asian-associated ancestry cluster had fewer N-insertions than the mean observed across the approximately 700 donors. A link between a missense DCLRE1C variant and TCR beta V- and J-gene trimming emerged from a later analysis. According to reports, the classifier identified cytomegalovirus status with high specificity and sensitivity.

CDR3 length: 21 amino acids. Germline V gene sequence: CDR1 MDHEN, CDR2 SYDVKM. V was pared by 5 bases and J by 1 base, with 20 bases of the junction left unmatched. The PCR contained 60 Vbeta and 13 Jbeta primers. Clones were read by immunoSEQ multiplex PCR, and TCRdb kept only the in-frame ones, dropping some. The table lists 150,000 to 250,000 clones, around 78% of them singletons. Worth noting for this clone: Its antigen is not identified.

The chain uses TRBV28 and TRBJ2-5, with 12 bases identical to TRBD2. The origin of this receptor is a man aged 25-45 years in good health and CMV-seronegative. Specimen: PBMCs. CDR3 sequence (DNA): TGTGCCAGCAGTCTGATACTGTCCAAACTAGCGGGAGGAACGTTCCAAGAGACCCAGTACTTC. Encoded protein: CASSLILSKLAGGTFQETQYF.